Each of the 20 T cell receptor beta chains below was sequenced from the same sample in a study of shared clonotypes between healthy human individuals. Generated by immunoSEQ multiplex PCR, the TCRdb table keeps only in-frame clones and is missing some. The data contain hundreds of thousands of clones, about 90% of them seen just once; the ten biggest clones take up 24%. CD8 cells classed as naive were CD45RO-negative and positively selected for CCR7, excluding terminally differentiated effector memory CD45RA+ cells. Sequences were obtained from naive CD8+ T cells sorted from blood. These receptors originate from a man aged 30-40 years in good health.

The chain uses TRBV5-6 and TRBJ1-5; no reliable D call. V lost 1 base to trimming and J lost 5 bases, with 13 bases between them. Germline loops: CDR1 SGHDT, CDR2 YYEEEE. The CDR3 contains 15 residues. In DNA, the CDR3 is TGTGCCAGCAGCTTGACCGGAACCATAGATCAGCCCCAGCATTTT. Protein: CASSLTGTIDQPQHF.

The chain recombines TRBV28 with TRBJ2-5; 12 nucleotides agree with TRBD2. V lost 5 bases to trimming and J lost 4 bases; unmatched junction nucleotides: 14. The CDR3 contains 18 residues. The V gene's germline CDR1 is MDHEN and CDR2 SYDVKM. This CDR3 is CASSRRTSGMVGGETQYF. The CDR3 DNA follows: TGTGCCAGCAGTCGAAGGACTAGCGGGATGGTAGGAGGAGAGACCCAGTACTTC.

V usage is TRBV27 and J usage is TRBJ2-7; 7 positions match TRBD2. The CDR3 consists of 17 residues. J lost 1 base, V lost 6 bases, and 15 bases had no gene match. CDR1 is MNHEY, CDR2 SMNVEV, per germline (reference sequence). The CDR3 bases are TGTGCCAGCAGACTTAGTTGGTCTTCAGCGGGGTCCTACGAGCAGTACTTC. It is translated as CASRLSWSSAGSYEQYF.

The chain recombines TRBV11-2 with TRBJ2-7; D is unclear. This CDR3 is built from 15 residues. Germline lookup yields CDR1 SGHAT and CDR2 FQNNGV. V lost 1 base and J 3 bases, leaving 13 bases between the germline ends. CDR3 sequence: CASSLGQAAFYEQYF. The CDR3 DNA is TGTGCCAGCAGCTTAGGGCAGGCGGCCTTCTACGAGCAGTACTTC. Full variable domain (outside the CDR3, taken from reference TRBV11-2 and TRBJ2-7): EAGVAQSPRYKIIEKRQSVAFWCNPISGHATLYWYQQILGQGPKLLIQFQNNGVVDDSQLPKDRFSAERLKGVDSTLKIQPAKLEDSAVYLCASSLGQAAFYEQYFGPGTRLTVT.

As concerns this clone: The same CDR3 is also encoded by other DNA sequences in this sample. The chain links TRBV27 to TRBJ2-3; no reliable D call. Germline loops: CDR1 MNHEY, CDR2 SMNVEV (reference sequence). V lost 2 bases and J lost 3, with 6 bases in between. The CDR3 length is 13 residues. CDR3 region: CASSLSSTDTQYF. CDR3 nucleotides: TGTGCCAGCAGTTTAAGCTCAACAGATACGCAGTATTTT.

V gene TRBV10-3 combines with J gene TRBJ1-1, with 7 bases matching TRBD1. V was pared by 7 bases and J by 5 bases, with 7 bases of the junction left unmatched. CDR1 and CDR2 from the germline V gene are ENHRY and SYGVKD. This CDR3 has 13 residues. CDR3 DNA sequence: TGTGCCATCACTCCAGGGGGACTTACTGAAGCTTTCTTT. Protein: CAITPGGLTEAFF.

This chain joins TRBV11-2 and TRBJ2-5; 7 bases line up with TRBD2. CDR1 is SGHAT, CDR2 FQNNGV, per germline. The CDR3 spans 17 residues. The J segment lost 4 bases and the V segment lost 0 bases, leaving 11 bases of the junction unmatched. CDR3 in amino acids: CASSLDSFRTRGETQYF. CDR3 nucleotides: TGTGCCAGCAGCTTAGATTCTTTCCGGACTAGAGGAGAGACCCAGTACTTC.

This clone was detected only once. The chain has TRBV6-5 and TRBJ2-1, with a possible D match to TRBD1 (5 bases). The CDR3 is made up of 15 amino acids. Germline V CDR1 and CDR2: MNHEY, SVGAGI. Trimming left V 8 bases short and J 2 bases short, with 16 bases between. The CDR3 is CASAVAGFAYNEQFF. Here the CDR3 DNA reads TGTGCCAGCGCCGTCGCAGGGTTTGCCTACAATGAGCAGTTCTTC.

The V call is TRBV7-3, the J call TRBJ2-5; weak D call: TRBD2 (6 bases). V was shortened by 5 bases and J by 0 bases, with 13 bases between the two germline ends. The CDR3 is made up of 15 amino acids. CDR1 SGHTA and CDR2 FQGTGA come from the germline V gene. The CDR3 DNA follows: TGTGCCAGCAGCCAAAGCGGGTTAAACCAAGAGACCCAGTACTTC. Its protein product is CASSQSGLNQETQYF.

The V gene is TRBV5-4, the J gene TRBJ2-7; the D is unclear. V lost 4 bases to trimming and J lost 2 bases, with 13 bases between them. The CDR3 covers 14 residues. Per germline, CDR1 SGHNT and CDR2 YYREEE (reference sequence). CDR3 loop: CASSPGQDPYEQYF. The CDR3 DNA reads as TGTGCCAGCAGCCCTGGGCAGGATCCCTACGAGCAGTACTTC. The full variable domain, in which reference TRBV5-4 and TRBJ2-7 provide the parts outside the CDR3, is ETGVTQSPTHLIKTRGQQVTLRCSSQSGHNTVSWYQQALGQGPQFIFQYYREEENGRGNFPPRFSGLQFPNYSSELNVNALELDDSALYLCASSPGQDPYEQYFGPGTRLTVT.

The chain combines TRBV4-1 with TRBJ2-6, with D unresolved. Germline V gives CDR1 MGHRA, CDR2 YSYEKL. Trimming shortened V by 4 bases and J by 2 bases, and 3 bases separated the two germline ends. The CDR3 sequence is 13 residues long. The CDR3 region is CASSLPGANVLTF. The CDR3 DNA follows: TGCGCCAGCAGCCTTCCTGGGGCCAACGTCCTGACTTTC.

The CDR3 DNA follows: TGTGCCAGCAGCTCCCCCCAGGGTAGACGCAATGAGCAGTTCTTC. Protein: CASSSPQGRRNEQFF. The chain links TRBV7-9 to TRBJ2-1, with TRBD1 as a possible D gene (5 bases). Trimming removed 4 bases from V and 6 bases from J, with 16 bases in between. This CDR3 comprises 15 residues. Germline V gene data show CDR1 as SEHNR and CDR2 as FQNEAQ (reference sequence).

The genes are TRBV9 and TRBJ2-1; D perhaps matches TRBD2 (5 bases). The CDR3 is 15 residues long. V was cut by 4 bases and J by 2 bases, with 13 bases left in between. Germline V lookup: CDR1 SGDLS, CDR2 YYNGEE. The CDR3 sequence: CASSPSGAPYNEQFF. The CDR3 nucleotides read TGTGCCAGCAGCCCGAGCGGAGCTCCCTACAATGAGCAGTTCTTC.

V gene TRBV28 combines with J gene TRBJ2-1; 12 bases match TRBD2. CDR3 size: 19 residues. Germline V CDR1 and CDR2: MDHEN, SYDVKM. Trimming at V came to 1 base and at J to 3 bases, leaving 10 bases not matched to a gene. Here the CDR3 reads CASSLSVLAGGPSYNEQFF. The CDR3 DNA is TGTGCCAGCAGTTTATCCGTCCTAGCGGGAGGGCCTAGCTACAATGAGCAGTTCTTC.

This clone was detected only a few times. This rearrangement joins TRBV19 to TRBJ2-7; a weak D match, TRBD1 (6 bases). CDR3 size: 13 residues. Germline lookup yields CDR1 LNHDA and CDR2 SQIVND (reference sequence). V lost 4 bases and J lost 3, with 10 bases in between. CDR3 in amino acids: CASSSLQGYEQYF. CDR3 bases: TGTGCCAGTAGTAGCCTACAGGGCTACGAGCAGTACTTC.

On this clone itself: This same CDR3 is encoded by further DNA sequences in the sample. The chain recombines TRBV7-3 with TRBJ2-1, with 7 bases fitting TRBD1. V was pared by 2 bases and J by 6 bases, with 1 base of the junction left unmatched. The V gene's germline CDR1 is SGHTA and CDR2 FQGTGA. This CDR3 comprises 13 residues. The CDR3 loop reads CASSLSGGNEQFF. The CDR3 bases are TGTGCCAGCAGCTTATCAGGGGGCAATGAGCAGTTCTTC. The full variable domain, its missing parts supplied by reference TRBV7-3 and TRBJ2-1, is GAGVSQTPSNKVTEKGKYVELRCDPISGHTALYWYRQSLGQGPEFLIYFQGTGAADDSGLPNDRFFAVRPEGSVSTLKIQRTERGDSAVYLCASSLSGGNEQFFGPGTRLTVL.

The rearrangement uses TRBV28 and TRBJ2-3; D could derive from TRBD1 or TRBD2 (5 bases each). Germline-derived CDR1 and CDR2 are MDHEN and SYDVKM. The V gene lost 7 bases and the J gene lost 2 bases, with 13 bases spanning the gap. The length of the CDR3 is 14 residues. The CDR3 reads CASIGTPNTDTQYF. The CDR3 DNA sequence: TGTGCCAGCATTGGGACCCCGAACACAGATACGCAGTATTTT.

The genes are TRBV5-6 and TRBJ1-5; D not resolved. The CDR3 has 14 residues. In germline, CDR1 is SGHDT, CDR2 YYEEEE. Trimming left V 1 base short and J 4 bases short, with 9 bases between. The CDR3 DNA reads TGTGCCAGCAGCTTGAGGGCTATGAATCAGCCCCAGCATTTT. It encodes CASSLRAMNQPQHF.

The V gene is TRBV28, the J gene TRBJ2-7; D is ambiguous. V was shortened by 8 bases and J by 0 bases, with 26 bases between the two germline ends. Germline CDR1 is MDHEN and CDR2 is SYDVKM. This CDR3 spans 18 amino acids. As DNA, the CDR3 is TGTGCCAGCCTACCGGTGGCAGACCTTCAACAACGCTCCTACGAGCAGTACTTC. It yields the protein CASLPVADLQQRSYEQYF.

The chain links TRBV5-8 to TRBJ2-7, with 7 bases fitting TRBD2. The CDR3 length is 14 residues. Germline CDR1 SGHTS, CDR2 YDEGEE. J gave up 3 bases and V 0 bases, and 3 bases lay outside the gene matches. The CDR3 region is CASSLVRGNYEQYF. The CDR3 nucleotides are TGTGCCAGCAGCTTGGTGCGGGGGAACTACGAGCAGTACTTC.